Listed below are T cell receptor beta chains from one sample, sequenced in a study of blood T cell repertoires in COVID-19. Clones were sequenced by immunoSEQ multiplex PCR, and TCRdb holds only the in-frame ones, with some missing. The sample contains under 200,000 clones, about 90% of which appear only once. The specimen sequenced was peripheral blood. The receptors shown here come from a woman between 65 and 79 years old with acute or convalescent COVID-19. The CDR3 runs from the conserved cysteine through the conserved F or W. A D gene is named only where the DNA matches it firmly. Size tells how often a clone was seen (once, few, many) or the class of an expanded clone, and some rows leave it out.

d_call: .; j_call: TRBJ2-7; v_call: TRBV5-6; clone_size: .; cdr3_nt: TGTGCCAGCAGCGTTCGACTAGTAAGGAACGAGCAGTACTTC; cdr3_aa: CASSVRLVRNEQYF
d_call: TRBD1; j_call: TRBJ2-2; v_call: TRBV3-1/TRBV3-2; clone_size: .; cdr3_nt: TGTGCCAGCAGCCAGTGGGGACAGGGGGCTACCGGGGAGCTGTTTTTT; cdr3_aa: CASSQWGQGATGELFF
d_call: TRBD2; j_call: TRBJ2-3; v_call: TRBV7-2; clone_size: .; cdr3_nt: TGTGCCAGCAGCACCCGACTAGCCCCTCACACAGATACGCAGTATTTT; cdr3_aa: CASSTRLAPHTDTQYF
d_call: .; j_call: TRBJ1-1; v_call: TRBV11-3; clone_size: once; cdr3_nt: TGTGCCAGCAGCCGGACGGCGGGCAACACTGAAGCTTTCTTT; cdr3_aa: CASSRTAGNTEAFF
d_call: .; j_call: TRBJ1-3; v_call: TRBV4-2; clone_size: .; cdr3_nt: TGTGCCAGCAGCCAAGGACAGAACTCTGGAAACACCATATATTTT; cdr3_aa: CASSQGQNSGNTIYF
d_call: TRBD1; j_call: TRBJ2-4; v_call: TRBV5-4; clone_size: .; cdr3_nt: TGTGCCAGCAGCCAACCTCCGGGACAGGGGGCGCGAGGAAACATTCAGTACTTC; cdr3_aa: CASSQPPGQGARGNIQYF
d_call: .; j_call: TRBJ2-5; v_call: TRBV11-3; clone_size: .; cdr3_nt: TGTGCCAGCAGCTTGGACAGGCGGGAAACCCAGTACTTC; cdr3_aa: CASSLDRRETQYF
d_call: .; j_call: TRBJ1-3; v_call: TRBV27; clone_size: .; cdr3_nt: TGTGCCAGCAGTTTAATCTATCCAGGGCCTCTCTCTGGAAACACCATATATTTT; cdr3_aa: CASSLIYPGPLSGNTIYF
d_call: TRBD1; j_call: TRBJ1-1; v_call: TRBV6-5; clone_size: .; cdr3_nt: TGTGCCAGCAGTCCCAACAGGGGAAGCACTGAAGCTTTCTTT; cdr3_aa: CASSPNRGSTEAFF
d_call: .; j_call: TRBJ1-6; v_call: TRBV7-9; clone_size: .; cdr3_nt: TGTGCCAGCAGATTCAGGGATTTCAATTCACCCCTCCACTTT; cdr3_aa: CASRFRDFNSPLHF
d_call: TRBD1; j_call: TRBJ2-7; v_call: TRBV6-5; clone_size: .; cdr3_nt: TGTGCCAGCAGTTACTCCCGGGACAGGGACTACGAGCAGTACTTC; cdr3_aa: CASSYSRDRDYEQYF
d_call: .; j_call: TRBJ2-5; v_call: TRBV5-1; clone_size: .; cdr3_nt: TGCGCCAGCAGCTCCGCCGGGGAGGTCCAAGAGACCCAGTACTTC; cdr3_aa: CASSSAGEVQETQYF
d_call: TRBD1; j_call: TRBJ1-5; v_call: TRBV27; clone_size: .; cdr3_nt: TGTGCCAGCAGGCCATCAGGGGGCGCGGGTCAGCCCCAGCATTTT; cdr3_aa: CASRPSGGAGQPQHF
d_call: TRBD1; j_call: TRBJ1-6; v_call: TRBV6-5; clone_size: .; cdr3_nt: TGTGCCAGCAGGGGACAGGGTGGTGGAAATTCACCCCTCCACTTT; cdr3_aa: CASRGQGGGNSPLHF
d_call: TRBD1; j_call: TRBJ1-1; v_call: TRBV11-2; clone_size: .; cdr3_nt: TGTGCCAGCAGTCCGACAGGGGCGAACACTGAAGCTTTCTTT; cdr3_aa: CASSPTGANTEAFF
d_call: TRBD2; j_call: TRBJ2-7; v_call: TRBV19; clone_size: once; cdr3_nt: TGTGCCAGTGCGGGGGGGCCCTACGAGCAGTACTTC; cdr3_aa: CASAGGPYEQYF
d_call: .; j_call: TRBJ2-5; v_call: TRBV5-1; clone_size: .; cdr3_nt: TGCGCCAGCAGCCCCGGGACTTTCCGACCGGAGACCCAGTACTTC; cdr3_aa: CASSPGTFRPETQYF
d_call: TRBD1; j_call: TRBJ2-2; v_call: TRBV5-1; clone_size: .; cdr3_nt: TGCGCCAGCAGCCTCCGGGACAGGGACACCGGGGAGCTGTTTTTT; cdr3_aa: CASSLRDRDTGELFF
d_call: .; j_call: TRBJ2-2; v_call: TRBV7-2; clone_size: .; cdr3_nt: TGTGCCAGCAGCTTAGTGATGAGAGGTACCGGGGAGCTGTTTTTT; cdr3_aa: CASSLVMRGTGELFF
d_call: .; j_call: TRBJ2-1; v_call: TRBV4-3; clone_size: .; cdr3_nt: TGCGCCAGCAGCCAAAGGACTACCCGAGGGGATGAGCAGTTCTTC; cdr3_aa: CASSQRTTRGDEQFF
d_call: TRBD1; j_call: TRBJ1-5; v_call: TRBV2; clone_size: once; cdr3_nt: TGTGCCAGCCGGACAGGGAGCGGGAGCAATCAGCCCCAGCATTTT; cdr3_aa: CASRTGSGSNQPQHF
d_call: TRBD1; j_call: TRBJ1-5; v_call: TRBV6-1; clone_size: .; cdr3_nt: TGTGCCAGCAGTGAAGCCGGGACAGGGGGCAATCAGCCCCAGCATTTT; cdr3_aa: CASSEAGTGGNQPQHF
d_call: TRBD2; j_call: TRBJ2-7; v_call: TRBV4-1; clone_size: .; cdr3_nt: TGCGCCAGCAGCTTCATTTTAGCGGGGGGAGGCGAGCAGTACTTC; cdr3_aa: CASSFILAGGGEQYF
d_call: .; j_call: TRBJ2-7; v_call: TRBV19; clone_size: .; cdr3_nt: TGTGCCAGTAGTATCGGTTTGGGCCTGGACTACGAGCAGTACTTC; cdr3_aa: CASSIGLGLDYEQYF